The sequence of this T cell receptor beta chain was determined in a study of monozygotic twins with cystic fibrosis. Study summary: With about 15 PCR cycles, barcoded libraries came from 2.5 to 3.5 micrograms of fragmented DNA. Whole-study findings and limits: Unrelated CF individuals shared fewer identical clonotypes than monozygotic CF twins.

Note on this clone: As yet, its antigen is unknown.

The germline gives CDR1 SGHAT, CDR2 FQNNGV. V lost 1 base and J lost 3, with 13 bases in between. The CDR3 is 15 residues long. The protocol was immunoSEQ multiplex PCR, while the TCRdb copy is restricted to in-frame clones and leaves out a portion. Found here are about 22,000 clones, 80% to 90% of them singletons; the top ten hold roughly 1.2%. This chain connects TRBV11-2 to TRBJ2-7, with D uncertain. This sequence originates from a woman aged 25 to 39 with cystic fibrosis. The sequenced sample consisted of blood. The CDR3 loop reads CASSLGALTNYEQYF. In DNA form, the CDR3 reads TGTGCCAGCAGCTTAGGGGCGCTAACGAACTACGAGCAGTACTTC.